This T cell receptor (beta chain) is from a study of post-analysis software for immune sequencing data. Whole-study context: Relapsing-remitting, secondary progressive and progressive-relapsing courses of multiple sclerosis were included. Study outcomes and limitations: Patients carried roughly five TRBV segments more frequently than controls did, and TRBV5-6, TRBV5-1 and TRBV20-1 were among them. Significantly lower normalized Chao1 diversity was seen in multiple sclerosis patients than in controls.

This clonotype turned up a few times. Its specificity is not known. The CDR3 runs to 13 residues. Trimming removed 0 bases from V and 3 bases from J, with 9 bases in between. Germline loops: CDR1 DFQATT, CDR2 SNEGSKA (reference sequence). cDNA libraries of TCR beta carried unique molecular identifiers. TCRdb processed the PCR reads anew with MiXCR; each CDR3 protein has one entry. The repertoire holds roughly 580,000 distinct CDR3 sequences, with roughly 46% as singletons. This sequence was found in a girl between 5 and 17 years old with multiple sclerosis. Material: blood. V gene TRBV20-1 combines with J gene TRBJ2-7; D gene uncertain. The CDR3 sequence is CSARDLDRYEQYF. CDR3 coding DNA: TGCAGTGCTAGAGATCTGGACCGCTACGAGCAGTACTTC.